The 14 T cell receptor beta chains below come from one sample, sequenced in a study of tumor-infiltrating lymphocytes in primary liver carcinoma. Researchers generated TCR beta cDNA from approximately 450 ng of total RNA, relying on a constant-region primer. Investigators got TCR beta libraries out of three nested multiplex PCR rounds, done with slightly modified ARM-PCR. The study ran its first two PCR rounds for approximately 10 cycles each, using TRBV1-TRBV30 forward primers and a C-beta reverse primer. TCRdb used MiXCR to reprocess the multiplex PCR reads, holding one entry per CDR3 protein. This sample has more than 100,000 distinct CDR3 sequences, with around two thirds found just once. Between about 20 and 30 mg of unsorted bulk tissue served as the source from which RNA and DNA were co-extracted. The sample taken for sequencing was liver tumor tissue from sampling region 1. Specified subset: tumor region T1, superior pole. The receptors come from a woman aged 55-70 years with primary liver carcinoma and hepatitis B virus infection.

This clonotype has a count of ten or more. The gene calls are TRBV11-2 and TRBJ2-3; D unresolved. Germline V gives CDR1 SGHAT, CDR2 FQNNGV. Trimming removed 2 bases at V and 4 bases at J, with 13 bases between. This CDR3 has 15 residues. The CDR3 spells CASSLSVELPDTQYF. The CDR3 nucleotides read TGTGCCAGCAGCTTATCGGTAGAACTACCAGATACGCAGTATTTT.

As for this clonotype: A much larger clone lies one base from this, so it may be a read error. The CDR3 loop is CASSPDRAGRREQYF. In nucleotides, the CDR3 is TGCGCCAGCAGCCCTGACAGGGCAGGGCGCAGGGAGCAGTACTTC. The chain combines TRBV4-1 with TRBJ2-7, with 7 bases lining up with TRBD1. The CDR3 contains 15 residues. The junction had 13 bases not matched to a gene; V was cut back by 4 bases and J by 7 bases. The germline gives CDR1 MGHRA, CDR2 YSYEKL.

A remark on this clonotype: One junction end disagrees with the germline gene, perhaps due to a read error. The DNA of the CDR3 is TGCAGTGTTGAAGGTGGCAGGGGAGCACATACACAGTATTTT. Translated, it gives CSVEGGRGAHTQYF. This rearrangement joins TRBV29-1 to TRBJ2-3; tentative D call: TRBD1 (6 bases). Germline V lookup: CDR1 SQVTM, CDR2 ANQGSEA. This CDR3 has 14 amino acids.

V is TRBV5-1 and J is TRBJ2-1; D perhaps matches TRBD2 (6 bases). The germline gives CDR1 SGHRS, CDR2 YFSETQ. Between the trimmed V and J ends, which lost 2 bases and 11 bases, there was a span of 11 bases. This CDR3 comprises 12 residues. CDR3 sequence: CASSFDGSQQFF. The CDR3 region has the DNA TGCGCCAGCAGCTTTGACGGGAGTCAGCAGTTCTTC.

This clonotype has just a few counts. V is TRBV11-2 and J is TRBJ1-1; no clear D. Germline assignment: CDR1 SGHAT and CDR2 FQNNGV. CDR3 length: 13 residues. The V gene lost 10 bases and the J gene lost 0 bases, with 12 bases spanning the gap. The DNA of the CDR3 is TGTGCCAACATCCCTAGAATGAACACTGAAGCTTTCTTT. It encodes CANIPRMNTEAFF.

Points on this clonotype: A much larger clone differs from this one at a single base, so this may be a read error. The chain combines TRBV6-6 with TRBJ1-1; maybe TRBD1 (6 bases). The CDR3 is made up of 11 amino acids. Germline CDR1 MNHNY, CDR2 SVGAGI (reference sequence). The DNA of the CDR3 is TGTGCCAGCTCTAGGGAGGGGGAAGCTCTCTTT. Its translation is CASSREGEALF.

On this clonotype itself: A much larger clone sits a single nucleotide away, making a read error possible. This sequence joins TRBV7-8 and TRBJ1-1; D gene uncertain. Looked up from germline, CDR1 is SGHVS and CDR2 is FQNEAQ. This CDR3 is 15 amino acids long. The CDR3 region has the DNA TGTGTCAGCAGCTTCCGTCCCAAGGCGGACACTGAAGCTTTCTTT. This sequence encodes CVSSFRPKADTEAFF.

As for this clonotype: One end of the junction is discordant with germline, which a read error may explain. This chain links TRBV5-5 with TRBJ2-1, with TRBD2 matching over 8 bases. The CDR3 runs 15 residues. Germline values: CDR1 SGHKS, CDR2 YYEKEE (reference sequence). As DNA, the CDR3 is TGTGCCAGCAGCACGAGCGGGAGTTGGGTCAATGAGAAGTTCTTC. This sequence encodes CASSTSGSWVNEKFF.

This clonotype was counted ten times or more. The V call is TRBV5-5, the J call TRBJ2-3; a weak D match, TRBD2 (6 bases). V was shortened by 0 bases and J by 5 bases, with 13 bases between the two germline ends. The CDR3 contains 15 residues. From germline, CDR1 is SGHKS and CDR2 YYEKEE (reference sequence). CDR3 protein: CASSLVASVEDTQYF. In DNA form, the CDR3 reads TGTGCCAGCAGCTTGGTGGCTAGCGTGGAAGATACGCAGTATTTT.

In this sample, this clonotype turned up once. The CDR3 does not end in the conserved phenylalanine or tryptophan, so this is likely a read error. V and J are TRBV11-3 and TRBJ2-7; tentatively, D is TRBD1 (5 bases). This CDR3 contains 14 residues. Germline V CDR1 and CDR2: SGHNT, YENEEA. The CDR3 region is CARSLEQGTYEQYL. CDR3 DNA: TGTGCCAGGAGCTTAGAGCAGGGCACCTACGAGCAGTACCTC.

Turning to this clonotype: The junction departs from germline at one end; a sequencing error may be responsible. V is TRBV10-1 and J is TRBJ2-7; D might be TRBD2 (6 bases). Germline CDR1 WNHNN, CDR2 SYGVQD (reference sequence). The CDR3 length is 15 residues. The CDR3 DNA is TGCGCCAGCAATGAGTCGATTAGCGCGGGGTACGAGCAGTACTTC. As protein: CASNESISAGYEQYF.

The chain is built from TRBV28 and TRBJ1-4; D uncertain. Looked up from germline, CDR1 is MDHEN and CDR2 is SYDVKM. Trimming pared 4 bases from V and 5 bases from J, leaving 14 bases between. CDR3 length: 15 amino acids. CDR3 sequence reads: CASSSLTGGNEKLFF. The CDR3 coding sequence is TGTGCCAGCAGTTCCCTTACGGGTGGAAATGAAAAACTGTTTTTT.

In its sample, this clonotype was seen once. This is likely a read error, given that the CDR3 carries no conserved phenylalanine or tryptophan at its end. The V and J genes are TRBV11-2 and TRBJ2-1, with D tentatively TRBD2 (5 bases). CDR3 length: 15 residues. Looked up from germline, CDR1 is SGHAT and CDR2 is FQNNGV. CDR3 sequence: CISSLPGLWDNEQFY. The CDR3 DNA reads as TGTATCAGCAGCTTGCCGGGATTATGGGACAATGAGCAGTTCTAC.

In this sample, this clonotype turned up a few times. The CDR3 protein is CASRGGLATDTQYF. The CDR3 DNA is TGTGCCAGCAGGGGGGGACTAGCGACGGATACGCAGTATTTT. The chain employs TRBV28 and TRBJ2-3; 10 bases agree with TRBD2. Germline V gene lookup returns CDR1 MDHEN and CDR2 SYDVKM. This CDR3 has 14 residues. V lost 6 bases and J lost 6; bases outside the gene matches: 6.